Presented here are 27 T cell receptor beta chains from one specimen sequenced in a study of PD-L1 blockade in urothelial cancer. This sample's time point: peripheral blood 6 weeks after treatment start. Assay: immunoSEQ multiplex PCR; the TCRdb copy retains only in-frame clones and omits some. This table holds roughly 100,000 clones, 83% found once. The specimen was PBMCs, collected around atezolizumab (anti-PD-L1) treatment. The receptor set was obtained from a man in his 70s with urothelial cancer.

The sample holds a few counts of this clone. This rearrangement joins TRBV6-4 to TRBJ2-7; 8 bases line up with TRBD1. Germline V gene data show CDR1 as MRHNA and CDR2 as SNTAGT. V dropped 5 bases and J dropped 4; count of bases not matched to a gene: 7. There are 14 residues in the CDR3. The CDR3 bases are TGTGCCAGCAGTCCCGGGACAGGCTCATACGAGCAGTACTTC. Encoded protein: CASSPGTGSYEQYF.

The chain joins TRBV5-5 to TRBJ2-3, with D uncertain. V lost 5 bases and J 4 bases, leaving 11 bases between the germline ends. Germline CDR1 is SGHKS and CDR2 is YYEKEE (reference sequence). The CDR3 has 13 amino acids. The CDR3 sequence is CASSLVPADTQYF. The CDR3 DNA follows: TGTGCCAGCAGTTTAGTCCCCGCAGATACGCAGTATTTT. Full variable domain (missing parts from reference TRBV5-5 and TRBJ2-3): DAGVTQSPTHLIKTRGQQVTLRCSPISGHKSVSWYQQVLGQGPQFIFQYYEKEERGRGNFPDRFSARQFPNYSSELNVNALLLGDSALYLCASSLVPADTQYFGPGTRLTVL.

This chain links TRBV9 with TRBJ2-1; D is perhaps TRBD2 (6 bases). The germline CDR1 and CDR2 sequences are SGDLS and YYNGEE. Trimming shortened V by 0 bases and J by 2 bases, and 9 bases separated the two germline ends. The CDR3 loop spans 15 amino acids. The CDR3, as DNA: TGTGCCAGCAGCGTAGTGGGCGGGACCTACAATGAGCAGTTCTTC. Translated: CASSVVGGTYNEQFF.

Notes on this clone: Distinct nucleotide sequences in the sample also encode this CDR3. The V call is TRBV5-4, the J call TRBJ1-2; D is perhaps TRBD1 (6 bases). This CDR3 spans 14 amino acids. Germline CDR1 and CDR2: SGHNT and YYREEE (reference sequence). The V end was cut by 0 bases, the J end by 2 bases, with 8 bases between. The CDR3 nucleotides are TGTGCCAGCAGCTTGGCAGGGGCCAACTATGGCTACACCTTC. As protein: CASSLAGANYGYTF. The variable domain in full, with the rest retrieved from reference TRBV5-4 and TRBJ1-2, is ETGVTQSPTHLIKTRGQQVTLRCSSQSGHNTVSWYQQALGQGPQFIFQYYREEENGRGNFPPRFSGLQFPNYSSELNVNALELDDSALYLCASSLAGANYGYTFGSGTRLTVV.

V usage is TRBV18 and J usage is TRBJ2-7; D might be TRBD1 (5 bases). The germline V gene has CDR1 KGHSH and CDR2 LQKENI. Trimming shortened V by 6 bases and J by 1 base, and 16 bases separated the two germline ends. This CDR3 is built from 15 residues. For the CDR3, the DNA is TGTGCCAGCTCGACGGGCAAGGGGAATTCCTACGAGCAGTACTTC. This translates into CASSTGKGNSYEQYF.

The CDR3: CASSRTGENTEAFF. The CDR3 nucleotides read TGTGCCAGCAGTCGGACAGGGGAGAACACTGAAGCTTTCTTT. The chain recombines TRBV6-1 with TRBJ1-1, with 9 bases lining up with TRBD1. The CDR3 spans 14 residues. V lost 5 bases and J lost 1; bases outside the gene matches: 2. Germline V gives CDR1 MNHNS, CDR2 SASEGT.

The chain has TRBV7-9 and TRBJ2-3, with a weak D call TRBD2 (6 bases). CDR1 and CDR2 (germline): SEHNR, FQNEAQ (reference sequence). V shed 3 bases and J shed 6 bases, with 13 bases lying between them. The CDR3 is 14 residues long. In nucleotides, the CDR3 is TGTGCCAGCAGCTTCGGGGGTGTAAGGGATACGCAGTATTTT. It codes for CASSFGGVRDTQYF.

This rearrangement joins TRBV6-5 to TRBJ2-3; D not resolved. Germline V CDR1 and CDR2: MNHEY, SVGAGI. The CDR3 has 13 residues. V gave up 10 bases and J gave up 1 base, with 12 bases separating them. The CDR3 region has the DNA TGTGCCACCGTCGGGTTTCGCACAGATACGCAGTATTTT. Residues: CATVGFRTDTQYF.

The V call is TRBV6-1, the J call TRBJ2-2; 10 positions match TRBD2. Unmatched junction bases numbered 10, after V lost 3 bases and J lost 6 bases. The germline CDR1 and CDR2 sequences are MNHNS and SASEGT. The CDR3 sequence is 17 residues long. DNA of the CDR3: TGTGCCAGCAGTGAGAGGACTAGCGGAAATCCCCCCGGGGAGCTGTTTTTT. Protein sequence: CASSERTSGNPPGELFF.

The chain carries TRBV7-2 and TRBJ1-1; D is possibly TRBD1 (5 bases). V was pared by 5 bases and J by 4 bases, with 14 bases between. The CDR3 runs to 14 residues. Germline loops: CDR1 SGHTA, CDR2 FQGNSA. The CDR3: CASSPRQNSTEAFF. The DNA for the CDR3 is TGTGCCAGCAGCCCCCGACAGAATAGCACTGAAGCTTTCTTT.

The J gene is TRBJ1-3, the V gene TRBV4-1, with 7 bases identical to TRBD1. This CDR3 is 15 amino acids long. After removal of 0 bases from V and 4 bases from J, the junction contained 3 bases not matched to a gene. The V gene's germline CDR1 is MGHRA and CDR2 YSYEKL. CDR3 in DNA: TGCGCCAGCAGCCAAGAACACAGGGGAGGAAACACCATATATTTT. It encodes CASSQEHRGGNTIYF.

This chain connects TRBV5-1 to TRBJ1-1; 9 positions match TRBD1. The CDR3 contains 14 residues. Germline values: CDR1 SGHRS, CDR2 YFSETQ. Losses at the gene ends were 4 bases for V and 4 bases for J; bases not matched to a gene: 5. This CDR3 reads CASSPGQGGTEAFF. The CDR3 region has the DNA TGCGCCAGCAGCCCGGGACAGGGAGGCACTGAAGCTTTCTTT.

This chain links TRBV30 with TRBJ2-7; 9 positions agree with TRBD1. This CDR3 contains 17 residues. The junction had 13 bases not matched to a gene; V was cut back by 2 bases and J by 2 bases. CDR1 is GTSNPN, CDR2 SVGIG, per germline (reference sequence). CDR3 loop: CAWSRGGPWDRAYEQYF. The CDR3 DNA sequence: TGTGCCTGGAGTCGCGGGGGCCCGTGGGACAGGGCCTACGAGCAGTACTTC.

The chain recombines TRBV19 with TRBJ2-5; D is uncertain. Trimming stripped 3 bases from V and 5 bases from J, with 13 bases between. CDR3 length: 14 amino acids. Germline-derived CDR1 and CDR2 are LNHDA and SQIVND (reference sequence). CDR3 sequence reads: CASSISTVSETQYF. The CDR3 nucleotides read TGTGCCAGTAGTATTAGTACAGTCAGCGAGACCCAGTACTTC.

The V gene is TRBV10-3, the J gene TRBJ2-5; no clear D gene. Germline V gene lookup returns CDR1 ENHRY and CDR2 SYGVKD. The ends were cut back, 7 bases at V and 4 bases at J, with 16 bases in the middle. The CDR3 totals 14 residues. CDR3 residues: CAIKADSTSETQYF. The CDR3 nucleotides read TGTGCCATCAAGGCCGACTCTACGTCAGAGACCCAGTACTTC.

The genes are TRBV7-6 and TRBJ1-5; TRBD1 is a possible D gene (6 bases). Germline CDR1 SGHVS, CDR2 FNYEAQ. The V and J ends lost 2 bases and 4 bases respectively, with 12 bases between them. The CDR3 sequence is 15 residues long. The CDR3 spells CASSLTGSGNQPQHF. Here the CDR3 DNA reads TGTGCCAGCAGCTTAACAGGGAGTGGGAATCAGCCCCAGCATTTT.

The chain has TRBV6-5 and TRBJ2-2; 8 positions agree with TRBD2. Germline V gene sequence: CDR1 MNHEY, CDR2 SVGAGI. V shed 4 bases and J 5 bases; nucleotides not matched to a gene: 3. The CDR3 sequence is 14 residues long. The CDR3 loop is CASSLVAGTGELFF. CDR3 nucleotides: TGTGCCAGCAGTTTGGTAGCGGGAACCGGGGAGCTGTTTTTT.

In DNA, the CDR3 is TGTGCCAGCAGTTACTCTAGCGGGACAGCCCGTGAGGAAGCTTTCTTT. Protein sequence: CASSYSSGTAREEAFF. This rearrangement joins TRBV6-6 to TRBJ1-1, with TRBD1 matching 7 bases. The CDR3 is made up of 16 amino acids. Germline V gene sequence: CDR1 MNHNY, CDR2 SVGAGI (reference sequence). J lost 8 bases, V lost 0 bases, and 12 bases had no gene match.

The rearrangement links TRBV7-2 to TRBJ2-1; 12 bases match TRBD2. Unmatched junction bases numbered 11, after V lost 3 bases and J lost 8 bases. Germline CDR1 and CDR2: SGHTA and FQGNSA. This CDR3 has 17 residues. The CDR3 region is CASSFRLAGATRDEQFF. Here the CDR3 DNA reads TGTGCCAGCAGCTTCCGACTAGCGGGAGCTACCCGCGATGAGCAGTTCTTC.

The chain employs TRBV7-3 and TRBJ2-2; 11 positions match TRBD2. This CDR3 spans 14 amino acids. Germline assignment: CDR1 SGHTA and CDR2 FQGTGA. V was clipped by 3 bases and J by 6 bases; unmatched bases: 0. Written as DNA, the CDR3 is TGTGCCAGCAGCTTTAGCGGGGGGGCCGGGGAGCTGTTTTTT. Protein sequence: CASSFSGGAGELFF.

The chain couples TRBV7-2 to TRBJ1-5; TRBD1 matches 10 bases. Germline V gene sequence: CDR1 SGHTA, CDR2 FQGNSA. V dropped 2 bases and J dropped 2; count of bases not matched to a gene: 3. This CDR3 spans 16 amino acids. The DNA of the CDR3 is TGTGCCAGCAGCTTATGGGGGACAGGGGGCAATCAGCCCCAGCATTTT. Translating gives CASSLWGTGGNQPQHF.

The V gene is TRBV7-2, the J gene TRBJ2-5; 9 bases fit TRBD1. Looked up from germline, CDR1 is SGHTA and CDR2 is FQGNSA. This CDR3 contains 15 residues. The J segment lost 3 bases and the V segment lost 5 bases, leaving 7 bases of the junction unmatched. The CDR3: CASSKEQGAEETQYF. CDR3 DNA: TGTGCCAGCAGCAAGGAACAGGGGGCCGAAGAGACCCAGTACTTC. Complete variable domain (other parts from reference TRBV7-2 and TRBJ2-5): GAGVSQSPSNKVTEKGKDVELRCDPISGHTALYWYRQSLGQGLEFLIYFQGNSAPDKSGLPSDRFSAERTGGSVSTLTIQRTQQEDSAVYLCASSKEQGAEETQYFGPGTRLLVL.

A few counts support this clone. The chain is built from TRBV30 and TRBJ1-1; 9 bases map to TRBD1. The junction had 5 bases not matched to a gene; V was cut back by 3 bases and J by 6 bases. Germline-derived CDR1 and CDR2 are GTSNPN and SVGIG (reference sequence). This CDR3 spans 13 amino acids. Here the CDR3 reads CAWRGQGGAEAFF. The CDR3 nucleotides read TGTGCCTGGAGGGGACAGGGTGGTGCTGAAGCTTTCTTT.

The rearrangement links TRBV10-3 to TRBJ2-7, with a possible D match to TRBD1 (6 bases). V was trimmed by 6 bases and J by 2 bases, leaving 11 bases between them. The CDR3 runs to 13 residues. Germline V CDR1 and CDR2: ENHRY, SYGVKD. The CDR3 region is CAIRPGQTYEQYF. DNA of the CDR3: TGTGCCATCAGGCCCGGACAGACCTACGAGCAGTACTTC.

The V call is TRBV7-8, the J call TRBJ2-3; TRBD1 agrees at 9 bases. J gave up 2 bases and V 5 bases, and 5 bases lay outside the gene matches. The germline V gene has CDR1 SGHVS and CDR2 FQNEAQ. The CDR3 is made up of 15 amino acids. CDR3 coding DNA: TGTGCCAGCAGCCGAGGACAGGGGAACACAGATACGCAGTATTTT. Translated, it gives CASSRGQGNTDTQYF.

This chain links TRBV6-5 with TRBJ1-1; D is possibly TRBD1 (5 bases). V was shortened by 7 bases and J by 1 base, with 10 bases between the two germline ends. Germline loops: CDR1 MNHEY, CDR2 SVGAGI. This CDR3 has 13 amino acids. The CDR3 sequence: CASTNGGNTEAFF. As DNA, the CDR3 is TGTGCCAGCACTAACGGGGGGAACACTGAAGCTTTCTTT.

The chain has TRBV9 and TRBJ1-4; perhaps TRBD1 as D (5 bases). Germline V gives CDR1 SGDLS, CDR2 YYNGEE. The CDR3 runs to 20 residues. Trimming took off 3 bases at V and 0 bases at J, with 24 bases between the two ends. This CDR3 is CASSGREWAGQTATNEKLFF. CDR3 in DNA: TGTGCCAGCAGCGGGAGGGAGTGGGCGGGGCAGACTGCAACTAATGAAAAACTGTTTTTT. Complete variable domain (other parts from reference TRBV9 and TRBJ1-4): DSGVTQTPKHLITATGQRVTLRCSPRSGDLSVYWYQQSLDQGLQFLIQYYNGEERAKGNILERFSAQQFPDLHSELNLSSLELGDSALYFCASSGREWAGQTATNEKLFFGSGTQLSVL.